This is a list of T cell receptor beta chains from one sample in a study of T cell changes during pregnancy in multiple sclerosis. Here immunoSEQ multiplex PCR was the method, and the copy in TCRdb shows in-frame clones only, minus some. The sample has 20,000 or so clones, 70% to 90% seen once. The material was CD8+ T cells from peripheral blood mononuclear cells, obtained in the second trimester of pregnancy. All receptors derive from a female donor in good health, enrolled as a control in a pregnancy study. The CDR3 runs from the conserved cysteine through the conserved F or W. D genes are given only for firm matches. Rows may omit the clone size; those that give it use once, few, many or a size class.

j_gene | abundance | v_gene | d_gene | CDR3nt | CDR3aa
TRBJ1-5 | - | TRBV19 | TRBD1 | TGTGCCAGTACCTTGACAGGGGGTAACAATCAGCCCCAGCATTTT | CASTLTGGNNQPQHF
TRBJ2-2 | - | TRBV4-3 | TRBD2 | TGCGCCAGCAGCCAAGATCCCCCTAGCGGGACGCTCTCGACCGGGGAGCTGTTTTTT | CASSQDPPSGTLSTGELFF
TRBJ1-4 | - | TRBV7-8 | - | TGTGCCAGCAGCCTCAGGCTTAGGGGCGAGGAAAAACTGTTTTTT | CASSLRLRGEEKLFF
TRBJ2-7 | - | TRBV5-1 | - | TGCGCCAGCAGCTTTAGCCCCTACGAGCAGTACTTC | CASSFSPYEQYF
TRBJ2-2 | - | TRBV4-3 | - | TGCGCCAGCAGCCCCGGGACCGGGGAGCTGTTTTTT | CASSPGTGELFF
TRBJ1-2 | once | TRBV2 | TRBD1 | TGTGCCAGCCGCCACCGGGGACAGGATTTTGTCTATGGCTACACCTTC | CASRHRGQDFVYGYTF
TRBJ1-1 | - | TRBV28 | - | TGTGCCAGCAGCAACCGGAGAGGGAGGGACACTGAAGCTTTCTTT | CASSNRRGRDTEAFF
TRBJ2-5 | once | TRBV18 | TRBD2 | TGTGCCAGCTCACCGACTAGCGGGAGGGCGGGGGAGACCCAGTACTTC | CASSPTSGRAGETQYF
TRBJ2-1 | - | TRBV13 | TRBD2 | TGTGCCAGCAGCTTGTTCGGGACTAGCGGGAGCAATGAGCAGTTCTTC | CASSLFGTSGSNEQFF
TRBJ2-7 | - | TRBV4-1 | TRBD1 | TGCGCCAGCAGCCCCGGACAGGGCTACTACGAGCAGTACTTC | CASSPGQGYYEQYF
TRBJ2-1 | - | TRBV27 | - | TGTGCCAGCACCCTGGGGGCTGGGAGTAACTACAATGAGCAGTTCTTC | CASTLGAGSNYNEQFF
TRBJ1-2 | - | TRBV6-5 | TRBD1 | TGTGCCAGCAGACAGGGGGCGCTTAGCTATGGCTACACCTTC | CASRQGALSYGYTF
TRBJ1-1 | - | TRBV13 | - | TGTGCCAGCAGCTTAAGGACTAAAGCTTTCTTT | CASSLRTKAFF
TRBJ2-1 | - | TRBV4-1 | - | TGCGCCAGCAGCTACGAGACTAGTAAGGGCAATGAGCAGTTCTTC | CASSYETSKGNEQFF
TRBJ1-3 | - | TRBV7-9 | - | TGTGCCAGCAGCTTAGCCAGCTCTGGAAACACCATATATTTT | CASSLASSGNTIYF
TRBJ1-2 | - | TRBV28 | - | TGTGCCAGCACCTTCGGGAACCGCGCTAACTATGGCTACACCTTC | CASTFGNRANYGYTF
TRBJ2-1 | - | TRBV7-2 | TRBD1 | TGTGCCAGCAGCGCCACTGACAGGGGCGAGCAGTTCTTC | CASSATDRGEQFF
TRBJ2-7 | - | TRBV27 | TRBD1 | TGTGCCAGCAGTTGGGACAGGGATTACGAGCAGTACTTC | CASSWDRDYEQYF
TRBJ2-1 | - | TRBV30 | TRBD1 | TGTGCCTCCCCCGCGGGACAGGGTACAGTAGGTGAGCAGTTCTTC | CASPAGQGTVGEQFF
TRBJ2-1 | few | TRBV6-5 | TRBD2 | TGTGCCAGCAGCCAAAGCGGGAGTTACAATGAGCAGTTCTTC | CASSQSGSYNEQFF
TRBJ1-5 | - | TRBV19 | - | TGTGCCAGTAGCTCGCCAAAAACAGGGCCCCATCAGCCCCAGCATTTT | CASSSPKTGPHQPQHF
TRBJ2-7 | - | TRBV5-6 | TRBD2 | TGTGCCAGCAGCTTGGCTAGCGGGCCGAACTACGAGCAGTACTTC | CASSLASGPNYEQYF
TRBJ1-5 | - | TRBV28 | TRBD1 | TGTGCCAGCAGTGAGACAGGGGGCAATCAGCCCCAGCATTTT | CASSETGGNQPQHF
TRBJ1-1 | - | TRBV2 | - | TGTGCCAGCAGTGAGGAGCCTAAAGCTTTCTTT | CASSEEPKAFF
TRBJ1-2 | - | TRBV6-1 | - | TGTGCCAGCAGCCGGGTGGATCACTATGGCTACACCTTC | CASSRVDHYGYTF
TRBJ2-7 | - | TRBV2 | TRBD2 | TGTGCCATCCGGGGGGGGGTCGCGGACGAGCAGTACTTC | CAIRGGVADEQYF
TRBJ2-3 | - | TRBV9 | TRBD2 | TGTGCCAGCAGCGTGCTAGCGGGAAGCACAGATACGCAGTATTTT | CASSVLAGSTDTQYF
TRBJ1-2 | - | TRBV27 | - | TGTGCCAGCAGCCCCGGGGAGGGCGGGGGCTACACCTTC | CASSPGEGGGYTF
TRBJ2-6 | - | TRBV27 | TRBD2 | TGTGCCAGCAGTTTACTAAGCGGGAATGTCTACTCTGGGGCCAACGTCCTGACTTTC | CASSLLSGNVYSGANVLTF
TRBJ2-7 | - | TRBV7-9 | TRBD2 | TGTGCCAGCAGCTTAGGGTGGGCTAGCGGGAGGGACTACGAGCAGTACTTC | CASSLGWASGRDYEQYF
TRBJ1-4 | - | TRBV4-3 | - | TGCGCCAGCAGCCAAGAACCCGGGGGGGCTAATGAAAAACTGTTTTTT | CASSQEPGGANEKLFF
TRBJ2-4 | - | TRBV27 | TRBD1 | TGTGCCAGCAAAGGGACAGTCTCAAACATTCAGTACTTC | CASKGTVSNIQYF
TRBJ2-2 | few | TRBV19 | - | TGTGCCAGTAGTTTCCCCGAGTTCATCACCGGGGAGCTGTTTTTT | CASSFPEFITGELFF
TRBJ2-7 | - | TRBV7-9 | - | TGTGCCAGCAACACACGGGGAGGAGAGCAGTACTTC | CASNTRGGEQYF
TRBJ1-1 | - | TRBV6-5 | TRBD1 | TGTGCCAGCTACAAGGACAGGAAGAACACTGAAGCTTTCTTT | CASYKDRKNTEAFF
TRBJ2-3 | few | TRBV6-1 | - | TGTGCCAGCAGTGAAGCGCTTCAGGGCCCAGATACGCAGTATTTT | CASSEALQGPDTQYF
TRBJ2-1 | - | TRBV7-8 | TRBD1 | TGTGCCAGCAGCTTAGTCGGCAGGGGGCGCTTCAATGAGCAGTTCTTC | CASSLVGRGRFNEQFF
TRBJ1-6 | - | TRBV28 | - | TGTGCCAGCAGTTTATTCCTTGAGGGCTCCTATAATTCACCCCTCCACTTT | CASSLFLEGSYNSPLHF
TRBJ1-1 | - | TRBV29-1 | - | TGCAGCGTCCGTCAGGGTTACGGTGAAGCTTTCTTT | CSVRQGYGEAFF
TRBJ2-2 | once | TRBV19 | - | TGTGCCAGTAGTCAGGGTTCCGGGGAGCTGTTTTTT | CASSQGSGELFF
TRBJ2-7 | - | TRBV19 | TRBD1 | TGTGCCAGTACTCCGGGACAGAAAGCCTACGAGCAGTACTTC | CASTPGQKAYEQYF
TRBJ2-7 | - | TRBV5-6 | - | TGTGCCAGCAGCTTAACGGGCTCCTACGAGCAGTACTTC | CASSLTGSYEQYF
TRBJ2-1 | - | TRBV27 | - | TGTGCCAGCAGTTTATGGGGGGATGAGCAGTTCTTC | CASSLWGDEQFF